Sequencing of this T cell receptor (beta chain) was carried out in a study of blood T cell repertoires in COVID-19. Study background: COVID-19 samples, acute and convalescent, were from the United States, Italy and Spain. T cells, B-cell-depleted T cells, or PBMCs provided the cDNA or gDNA that served as material.

Enrollment of patients from Seattle took place during active infection, with longitudinal follow-up. In the original analysis: Reference gene primers were amplified, and this amplification served to estimate nucleated cell counts. Libraries were prepared by immunoSEQ multiplex PCR; TCRdb keeps only in-frame clonotypes and omits some of them. V and J calls and clone size follow that table, whereas D and trimming were derived from the DNA. Of some 72,000 clones detected, around 80% appear once; the ten largest clones hold 9.5% to 15%. CDR1 is ENHRY and CDR2 is SYGVKD in the germline V gene. Between the trimmed V and J ends, which lost 0 bases and 1 base, there was a span of 13 bases. The CDR3 extends over 17 amino acids.

This receptor was obtained from a man aged 45-65 years with COVID-19, enrolled during active disease. V gene TRBV10-3 combines with J gene TRBJ1-5; perhaps TRBD1 as D (5 bases). Sequenced input: peripheral blood. The CDR3 spells CAISESRSGLSNQPQHF. CDR3 nucleotide sequence: TGTGCCATCAGTGAGTCGAGGTCAGGGTTGAGCAATCAGCCCCAGCATTTT.